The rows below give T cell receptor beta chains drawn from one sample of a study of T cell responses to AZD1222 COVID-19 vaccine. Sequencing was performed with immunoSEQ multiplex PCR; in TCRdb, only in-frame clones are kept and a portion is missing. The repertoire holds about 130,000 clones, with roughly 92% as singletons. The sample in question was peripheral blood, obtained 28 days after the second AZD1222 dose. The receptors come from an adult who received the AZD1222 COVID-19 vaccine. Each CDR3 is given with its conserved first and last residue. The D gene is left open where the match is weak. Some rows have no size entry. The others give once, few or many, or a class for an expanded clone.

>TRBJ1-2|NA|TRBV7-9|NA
CASSLASVRTNGYTF
TGTGCCAGCAGCTTAGCGAGTGTAAGAACCAATGGCTACACCTTC
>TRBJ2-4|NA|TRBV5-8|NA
CASSHRDLAKNIQYF
TGTGCCAGCAGCCACAGGGATCTAGCCAAAAACATTCAGTACTTC
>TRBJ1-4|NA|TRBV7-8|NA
CASSPRGGTNEKLFF
TGTGCCAGCAGCCCGAGGGGAGGCACTAATGAAAAACTGTTTTTT
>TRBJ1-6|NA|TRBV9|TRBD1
CASSSGTDNSPLHF
TGTGCCAGCAGCTCCGGGACAGATAATTCACCCCTCCACTTT
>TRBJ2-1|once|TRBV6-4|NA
CASSPGVGHEQFF
TGTGCCAGCAGCCCTGGGGTCGGCCATGAGCAGTTCTTC
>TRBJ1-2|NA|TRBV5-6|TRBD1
CASSTPGQGNYGYTF
TGTGCCAGCAGCACCCCGGGACAGGGGAACTATGGCTACACCTTC
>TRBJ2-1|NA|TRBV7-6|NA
CASSLRGQQFF
TGTGCCAGCAGCTTAAGGGGACAGCAGTTCTTC
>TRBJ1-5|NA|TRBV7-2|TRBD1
CASSLRTGEGQPQHF
TGTGCCAGCAGCCTAAGGACAGGAGAGGGTCAGCCCCAGCATTTT
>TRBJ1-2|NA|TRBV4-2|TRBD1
CASGHQTDPRGLNYGYTF
TGTGCCAGCGGCCACCAAACCGACCCCAGGGGGTTGAACTATGGCTACACCTTC
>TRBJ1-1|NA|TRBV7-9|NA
CASLLGAKPYSTRTEAFF
TGTGCCAGCCTACTTGGAGCGAAGCCCTATTCAACCCGCACTGAAGCTTTCTTT
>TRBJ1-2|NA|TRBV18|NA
CASSPNRDYGYTF
TGTGCCAGCTCACCGAACAGGGACTATGGCTACACCTTC
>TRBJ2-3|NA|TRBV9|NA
CASSVVPGSDTQYF
TGTGCCAGCAGCGTAGTTCCGGGGTCGGATACGCAGTATTTT
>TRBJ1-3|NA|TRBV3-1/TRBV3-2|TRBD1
CASSQVRTGGGGNTIYF
TGTGCCAGCAGCCAAGTTCGGACAGGGGGCGGTGGAAACACCATATATTTT
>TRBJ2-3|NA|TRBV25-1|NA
CASSGRGPRGTDTQYF
TGTGCCAGCAGTGGAAGGGGACCACGCGGCACAGATACGCAGTATTTT
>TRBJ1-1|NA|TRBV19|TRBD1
CASSTRDRLAFF
TGTGCCAGTAGTACCCGGGACAGGCTCGCTTTCTTT
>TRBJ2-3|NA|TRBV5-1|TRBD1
CASSLADRASTDTQYF
TGCGCCAGCAGCTTGGCGGACAGGGCTAGCACAGATACGCAGTATTTT
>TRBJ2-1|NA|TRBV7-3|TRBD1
CASSSGPGQLRDEQFF
TGTGCCAGCAGCTCGGGACCGGGACAGCTTAGGGATGAGCAGTTCTTC
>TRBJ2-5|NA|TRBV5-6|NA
CASSPLLQRNQETQYF
TGTGCCAGCAGCCCCCTCCTACAGCGAAACCAAGAGACCCAGTACTTC
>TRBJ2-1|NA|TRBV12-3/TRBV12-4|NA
CASSWNGVNEQFF
TGTGCCAGCAGTTGGAATGGTGTCAATGAGCAGTTCTTC
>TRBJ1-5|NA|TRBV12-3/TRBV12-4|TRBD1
CASSRTGAQPQHF
TGTGCCAGCAGTCGGACAGGGGCCCAGCCCCAGCATTTT
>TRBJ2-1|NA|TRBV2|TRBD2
CASSTGTSGINEQFF
TGTGCCAGCAGTACCGGGACTAGCGGGATTAATGAGCAGTTCTTC
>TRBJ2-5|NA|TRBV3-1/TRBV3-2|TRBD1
CASATGLAQYF
TGTGCCAGCGCGACAGGGTTGGCCCAGTACTTC
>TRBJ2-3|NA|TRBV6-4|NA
CASSDSHSTDTQYF
TGTGCCAGCAGTGACTCTCATAGCACAGATACGCAGTATTTT
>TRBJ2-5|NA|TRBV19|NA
CASSIAHGEQETQYF
TGTGCCAGTAGTATAGCCCATGGGGAGCAAGAGACCCAGTACTTC
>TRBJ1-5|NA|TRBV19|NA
CASSKSVGLSDQPQHF
TGTGCCAGTAGTAAATCGGTAGGGCTGAGTGATCAGCCCCAGCATTTT
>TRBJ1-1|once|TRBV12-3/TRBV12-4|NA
CASRVPIDTEAFF
TGTGCCAGCAGGGTCCCGATCGACACTGAAGCTTTCTTT
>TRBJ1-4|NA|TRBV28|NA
CASSLLNEKLFF
TGTGCCAGCAGTCTTCTTAATGAAAAACTGTTTTTT
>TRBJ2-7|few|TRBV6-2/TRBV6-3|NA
CASSSRMTTYEQYF
TGTGCCAGCAGTTCTAGGATGACGACCTACGAGCAGTACTTC
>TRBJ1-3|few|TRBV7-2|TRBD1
CASSQGATAGNTIYF
TGTGCCAGCAGTCAGGGGGCTACTGCTGGAAACACCATATATTTT
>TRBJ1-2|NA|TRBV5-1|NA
CASSLVSRGGYTF
TGCGCCAGCAGCTTGGTTTCGAGGGGTGGCTACACCTTC
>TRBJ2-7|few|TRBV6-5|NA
CASRQGYEQYF
TGTGCCAGCAGACAGGGCTACGAGCAGTACTTC
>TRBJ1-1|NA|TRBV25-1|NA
CASSDAGGWAEAFF
TGTGCCAGCAGTGATGCGGGGGGTTGGGCTGAAGCTTTCTTT
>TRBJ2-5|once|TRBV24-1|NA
CATSDFKETQYF
TGTGCCACCAGTGATTTTAAAGAGACCCAGTACTTC
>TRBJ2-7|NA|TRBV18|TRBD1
CASSPPTGATYEQYF
TGTGCCAGCTCACCACCGACAGGGGCCACCTACGAGCAGTACTTC
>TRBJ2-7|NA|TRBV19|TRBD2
CASSYTSGRFGEQYF
TGTGCCAGTAGTTATACTAGCGGGAGGTTCGGTGAGCAGTACTTC
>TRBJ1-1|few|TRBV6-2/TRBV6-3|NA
CASSYVRAGTEAFF
TGTGCCAGCAGTTACGTGAGGGCGGGCACTGAAGCTTTCTTT
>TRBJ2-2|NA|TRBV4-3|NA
CASSQDVAGTVSLNTGELFF
TGCGCCAGCAGCCAAGATGTCGCGGGGACAGTGAGCCTGAACACCGGGGAGCTGTTTTTT
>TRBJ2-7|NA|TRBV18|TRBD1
CASSSDRVHEQYF
TGTGCCAGCTCATCAGACAGGGTCCACGAGCAGTACTTC
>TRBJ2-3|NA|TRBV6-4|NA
CASNGGPGADTQYF
TGTGCCAGCAACGGAGGGCCGGGCGCAGATACGCAGTATTTT
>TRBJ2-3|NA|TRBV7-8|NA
CASSFRDTDTQYF
TGTGCCAGCAGCTTCCGGGACACAGATACGCAGTATTTT
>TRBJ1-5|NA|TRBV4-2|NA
CASSKDTSNQPQHF
TGTGCCAGCAGCAAAGACACTAGCAATCAGCCCCAGCATTTT
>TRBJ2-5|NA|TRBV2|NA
CASSVREETQYF
TGTGCCAGCAGTGTGCGGGAAGAGACCCAGTACTTC
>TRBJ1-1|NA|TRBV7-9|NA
CASSLGAGKTEAFF
TGTGCCAGCAGCTTAGGTGCGGGGAAAACTGAAGCTTTCTTT
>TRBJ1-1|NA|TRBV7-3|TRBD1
CASSASGGAGTEAFF
TGTGCCAGCAGCGCCTCAGGGGGCGCCGGCACTGAAGCTTTCTTT
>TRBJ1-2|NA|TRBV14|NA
CASSQEGGCTF
TGTGCCAGCAGCCAAGAAGGGGGGTGCACCTTC
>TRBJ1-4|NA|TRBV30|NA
CAWQKTGFEKLFF
TGTGCCTGGCAGAAAACAGGTTTTGAAAAACTGTTTTTT
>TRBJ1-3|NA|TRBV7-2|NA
CASRPDAGNTIYF
TGTGCCAGCAGGCCGGATGCTGGAAACACCATATATTTT
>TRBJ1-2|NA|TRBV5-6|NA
CASSLGEGRIYGYTF
TGTGCCAGCAGCTTGGGAGAGGGACGGATCTATGGCTACACCTTC
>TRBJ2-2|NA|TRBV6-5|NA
CASIVVALNGGELFF
TGTGCCAGCATAGTAGTAGCTCTAAACGGTGGGGAGCTGTTTTTT
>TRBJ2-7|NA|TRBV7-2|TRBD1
CASSSGQGSSYEQYF
TGTGCCAGCAGCTCTGGACAGGGGAGCTCCTACGAGCAGTACTTC
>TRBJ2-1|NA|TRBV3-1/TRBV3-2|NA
CASNKGNPSSYNEQFF
TGTGCCAGCAACAAGGGTAACCCAAGCTCCTACAATGAGCAGTTCTTC